Sequencing of this TCR beta chain was carried out in a study of blood T cells in healthy people across ages. Study as a whole: Per every two T cells, about one barcoded beta molecule was captured by template switching. Study-wide findings and caveats: Per million T cells, the diversity of TCR beta decreased roughly linearly as age advanced.

On this clonotype: Its target is unknown.

No fewer than 6 million PBMCs went into each sample. CDR1 is MNHEY, CDR2 SVGAGI, per germline. There are 14 residues in the CDR3. V lost 2 bases and J 1 base, leaving 8 bases between the germline ends. Combining a sample-barcoded 5' primer with a J-beta primer mix, a second PCR ran for about 7 to 12 cycles. TCRdb re-called the 5' RACE reads through MiXCR, storing one row per CDR3 protein. The data hold approximately 790,000 distinct CDR3 sequences, with 55% to 65% observed a single time. The rearrangement uses TRBV6-5 and TRBJ1-2; D remains unclear. Sequencing used blood. The source is a man younger than 45 in good health. The CDR3 nucleotides read TGTGCCAGCAGTTACCGATATTTTAACTATGGCTACACCTTC. This codes for CASSYRYFNYGYTF.